Listed below are T cell receptor beta chains from one sample, sequenced in a study of OX40 agonist ivuxolimab in advanced cancers. The protocol was immunoSEQ multiplex PCR, while the TCRdb copy is restricted to in-frame clones and leaves out a portion. There are about 29,000 clones in the sample; just over 90% occur only once, and roughly a tenth lies in the top ten. The sequencing here drew on CD4+ or CD8+ T cells sorted from blood, taken in a trial of the OX40 agonist ivuxolimab. Source of these receptors: an adult with an advanced solid tumor such as melanoma, head and neck, liver or kidney cancer. The CDR3 runs from the conserved cysteine through the conserved F or W. The D gene is left open where the match is weak. Only some rows state a clone size, as once, few, many or a class for expanded clones.

j_call: TRBJ2-2
v_call: TRBV2
clone_size: .
d_call: TRBD1
cdr3_nt: TGTGCCAGCAGTGAAGAGCGACAGGGAGCGTTGAACACCGGGGAGCTGTTTTTT
cdr3_aa: CASSEERQGALNTGELFF

j_call: TRBJ1-1
v_call: TRBV7-2
clone_size: .
d_call: .
cdr3_nt: TGTGCCAGCAGCCGGGGAGTTGAAGCTTTCTTT
cdr3_aa: CASSRGVEAFF

j_call: TRBJ1-2
v_call: TRBV5-1
clone_size: .
d_call: TRBD1
cdr3_nt: TGCGCCAGCAGCCCGGAGGGACAGGGGGCGCAGGGCTACACCTTC
cdr3_aa: CASSPEGQGAQGYTF

j_call: TRBJ1-1
v_call: TRBV11-2
clone_size: once
d_call: .
cdr3_nt: TGTGCCAGCATCTTCACCGGGGACTCTACTGAAGCTTTCTTT
cdr3_aa: CASIFTGDSTEAFF

j_call: TRBJ2-7
v_call: TRBV28
clone_size: .
d_call: TRBD1
cdr3_nt: TGTGCCAGCAGTTTAAGGGGGACAGACGCGGGGCAGTACTTC
cdr3_aa: CASSLRGTDAGQYF

j_call: TRBJ1-5
v_call: TRBV7-8
clone_size: .
d_call: .
cdr3_nt: TGTGCCAGCAGCTTAGCGTACAATCAGCCCCAGCATTTT
cdr3_aa: CASSLAYNQPQHF

j_call: TRBJ1-5
v_call: TRBV5-5
clone_size: .
d_call: .
cdr3_nt: TGTGCCAGCAGCTTGGTTGGGGGTCAGCCCCAGCATTTT
cdr3_aa: CASSLVGGQPQHF

j_call: TRBJ1-1
v_call: TRBV5-1
clone_size: .
d_call: TRBD1
cdr3_nt: TGCGCCAGCAGCTTCGGGACAGAGAACACTGAAGCTTTCTTT
cdr3_aa: CASSFGTENTEAFF

j_call: TRBJ2-5
v_call: TRBV9
clone_size: .
d_call: .
cdr3_nt: TGTGCCAGCAGCGTAGGGGGGCGGGCGGTCCAAGAGACCCAGTACTTC
cdr3_aa: CASSVGGRAVQETQYF

j_call: TRBJ1-5
v_call: TRBV30
clone_size: .
d_call: .
cdr3_nt: TGTGCCTGGGAGACAGAGAATCAGCCCCAGCATTTT
cdr3_aa: CAWETENQPQHF